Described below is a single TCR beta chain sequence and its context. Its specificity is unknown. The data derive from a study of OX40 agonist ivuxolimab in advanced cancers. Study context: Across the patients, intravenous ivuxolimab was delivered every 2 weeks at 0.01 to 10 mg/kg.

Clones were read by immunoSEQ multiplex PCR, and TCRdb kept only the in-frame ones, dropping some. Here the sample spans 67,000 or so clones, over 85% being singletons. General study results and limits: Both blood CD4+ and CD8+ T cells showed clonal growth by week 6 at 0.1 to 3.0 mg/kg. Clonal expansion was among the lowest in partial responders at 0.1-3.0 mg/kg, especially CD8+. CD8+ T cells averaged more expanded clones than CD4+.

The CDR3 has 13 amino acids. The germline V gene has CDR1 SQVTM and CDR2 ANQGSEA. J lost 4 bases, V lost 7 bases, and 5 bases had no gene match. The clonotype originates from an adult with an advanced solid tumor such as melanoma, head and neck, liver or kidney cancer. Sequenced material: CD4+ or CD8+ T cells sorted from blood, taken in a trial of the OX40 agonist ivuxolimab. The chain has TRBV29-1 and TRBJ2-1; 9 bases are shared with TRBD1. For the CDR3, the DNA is TGCAGCGCTAGGGACAGGGTGTACAATGAGCAGTTCTTC. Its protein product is CSARDRVYNEQFF.